Below, 30 T cell receptor beta chains from the same sample are listed, as sequenced in a study of T cells in Graves' hyperthyroidism and ophthalmopathy. Regions amplified from RNA transcripts were the TCR beta CDR3 regions. First-round RT-PCR targeting the TCR CDR3 was performed with the HTBI primer set. TCRdb passed the multiplex PCR reads through MiXCR, listing each CDR3 protein once. The sample records about 380,000 distinct CDR3 sequences, about 14% being singletons. The specimen was blood. Receptors were obtained from a woman aged 25 to 39 with Graves' ophthalmopathy.

This clonotype was recorded at least ten times. This chain joins TRBV6-1 and TRBJ1-1, with D possibly TRBD1 on 6 matching bases. V lost 11 bases and J lost 0, with 13 bases in between. Germline values: CDR1 MNHNS, CDR2 SASEGT. The CDR3 length is 13 residues. The CDR3 bases are TGTGCCTGCCGGGGGCTACTGAACACTGAAGCTTTCTTT. This translates into CACRGLLNTEAFF.

This clonotype was counted many times. This CDR3 reads CASSSGGTYDEQYF. In DNA, the CDR3 is TGTGCCAGCAGTAGCGGGGGGACCTATGACGAGCAGTACTTC. J is TRBJ2-7 and V is TRBV27; 9 positions agree with TRBD2. The CDR3 runs to 14 residues. The V gene's germline CDR1 is MNHEY and CDR2 SMNVEV (reference sequence). J lost 5 bases, V lost 5 bases, and 7 bases had no gene match.

This clonotype was picked up a small number of times. The chain recombines TRBV27 with TRBJ1-5, with D hard to call. The germline V gene encodes CDR1 MNHEY and CDR2 SMNVEV (reference sequence). The CDR3 loop spans 11 amino acids. V was cut by 8 bases and J by 6 bases, with 8 bases left in between. The CDR3 loop is CASGVTQPQHF. The CDR3 bases are TGTGCCAGCGGGGTCACTCAGCCCCAGCATTTT.

V usage is TRBV7-6 and J usage is TRBJ1-2; weak D call: TRBD1 (6 bases). The CDR3 is 13 residues long. V was shortened by 2 bases and J by 8 bases, with 12 bases between the two germline ends. In germline, CDR1 is SGHVS, CDR2 FNYEAQ. CDR3 sequence reads: CASSLQQGRGYTF. The CDR3 DNA reads as TGTGCCAGCAGCTTACAACAGGGACGAGGCTACACCTTC.

This clonotype occurred many times. J is TRBJ1-5 and V is TRBV20-1; no firm D call. CDR3 length: 13 amino acids. Germline assignment: CDR1 DFQATT and CDR2 SNEGSKA (reference sequence). The germline V and J ends were trimmed by 4 bases and 4 bases, with 11 bases remaining between them. As DNA, the CDR3 is TGCAGTGCTATTGTGACCCTAAATCAGCCCCAGCATTTT. Protein: CSAIVTLNQPQHF.

This clonotype was counted a few times. The chain combines TRBV29-1 with TRBJ2-2, with D unclear. The germline V gene encodes CDR1 SQVTM and CDR2 ANQGSEA. The V end was cut by 4 bases, the J end by 5 bases, with 14 bases between. This CDR3 contains 14 residues. Here the CDR3 DNA reads TGCAGCGTTGGTTGGGGTATTGGAACCGGGGAGCTGTTTTTT. Its protein is CSVGWGIGTGELFF.

This clonotype was seen at least ten times. The chain couples TRBV6-1 to TRBJ2-5, with D perhaps being TRBD1 or TRBD2 (6 bases each). This CDR3 spans 13 amino acids. The germline gives CDR1 MNHNS, CDR2 SASEGT. Trimming cost V 5 bases and J 5 bases, with 12 bases left between them. In DNA, the CDR3 is TGTGCCAGCAGTCCGGGGGCCCGGGAGACCCAGTACTTC. This sequence encodes CASSPGARETQYF.

This clonotype was recorded at least ten times. This chain links TRBV3-1 with TRBJ2-5; 13 nucleotides align to TRBD2. The CDR3 covers 18 residues. Trimming cost V 2 bases and J 4 bases; bases outside gene matches: 10. CDR1 and CDR2 (germline): LGHDT, YNNKEL (reference sequence). In DNA form, the CDR3 reads TGTGCCAGCAGCCAAAGACTAGCGGGGGGCCAGACGGCAGAGACCCAGTACTTC. It is translated as CASSQRLAGGQTAETQYF.

In the case of this clonotype: At one of its ends the junction is not consistent with the germline gene, which may arise from a read error. This chain links TRBV20-1 with TRBJ2-4, with D perhaps matching TRBD2 (5 bases). The CDR3 sequence is 15 residues long. Germline V lookup: CDR1 DFQATT, CDR2 SNEGSKA (reference sequence). In nucleotides, the CDR3 is TGCAGTGCCAGAGGGCGAAGTTTAGCCGAAAACATTCAGTACTTC. Residues: CSARGRSLAENIQYF.

This clonotype came up many times. The chain combines TRBV27 with TRBJ2-1; 10 positions agree with TRBD2. V lost 5 bases, J lost 5 bases, and 6 bases stayed unmatched. Germline CDR1 is MNHEY and CDR2 is SMNVEV (reference sequence). The CDR3 runs 15 residues. The CDR3: CASSLRTSGNNEQFF. The CDR3 DNA reads TGTGCCAGCAGTCTCCGGACTAGCGGTAACAATGAGCAGTTCTTC.

This clonotype was recorded at least ten times. The rearrangement links TRBV6-1 to TRBJ2-5, with D perhaps TRBD2 (5 bases). Germline loops: CDR1 MNHNS, CDR2 SASEGT. Trimming cost V 8 bases and J 5 bases, with 12 bases left between them. The CDR3 length is 12 residues. The CDR3 DNA reads TGTGCCAGCTCCAGAGGGAAGGAGACCCAGTACTTC. Its protein is CASSRGKETQYF.

This clonotype has ten or more counts. This chain links TRBV19 with TRBJ2-7; TRBD1 aligns across 8 bases. The germline CDR1 and CDR2 sequences are LNHDA and SQIVND (reference sequence). Germline trimming cut 4 bases from V and 1 base from J; bases unmatched to any gene: 9. This CDR3 is 16 amino acids long. CDR3 loop: CASSTPDRVGSYEQYF. Here the CDR3 DNA reads TGTGCCAGTAGTACCCCGGACAGGGTTGGGTCCTACGAGCAGTACTTC.

This clonotype was detected ten times or more. The V and J genes are TRBV7-3 and TRBJ1-1; 8 bases agree with TRBD1. The CDR3 spans 15 residues. Germline V CDR1 and CDR2: SGHTA, FQGTGA. Trimming cost V 5 bases and J 3 bases; bases outside gene matches: 8. The DNA of the CDR3 is TGTGCCAGCAGCCCCACAGGGGGGGCCCACACTGAAGCTTTCTTT. Translated, it gives CASSPTGGAHTEAFF.

This clonotype has ten or more counts. The chain uses TRBV27 and TRBJ2-7, with 14 nucleotides matching TRBD2. CDR1 is MNHEY, CDR2 SMNVEV, per germline (reference sequence). CDR3 size: 16 residues. The trim removed 5 bases at V and 3 bases at J, leaving 6 bases unmatched. The CDR3 region has the DNA TGTGCCAGCAGTCTACAAGGACTAGCGGGGGGCTACGAGCAGTACTTC. It encodes CASSLQGLAGGYEQYF.

This clonotype was observed at least ten times. The rearrangement uses TRBV5-4 and TRBJ2-7, with 8 bases lining up with TRBD2. Per germline, CDR1 SGHNT and CDR2 YYREEE (reference sequence). V was clipped by 0 bases and J by 2 bases; unmatched bases: 7. There are 16 residues in the CDR3. CDR3 amino acids: CASSLAGGLGTYEQYF. The CDR3 DNA follows: TGTGCCAGCAGCTTGGCGGGGGGACTAGGAACCTACGAGCAGTACTTC.

This clonotype was detected ten times or more. The chain carries TRBV4-1 and TRBJ1-2, with D possibly being TRBD1 (5 bases). The CDR3 runs 15 residues. Trimming shortened V by 0 bases and J by 6 bases, and 14 bases separated the two germline ends. Germline CDR1 is MGHRA and CDR2 is YSYEKL. DNA for the CDR3: TGCGCCAGCAGCCAAGACGTTGGGACCAGGGATGGCTACACCTTC. As protein: CASSQDVGTRDGYTF.

In the case of this clonotype: One end of the junction does not line up with germline, which may come from a read error. This chain uses TRBV20-1 with TRBJ2-1; the match to TRBD1 covers 9 bases. Germline values: CDR1 DFQATT, CDR2 SNEGSKA (reference sequence). The CDR3 sequence is 15 residues long. DNA for the CDR3: TGCAGTGTTAGAGATCGAAGGGGACAGGGTGATGAGCAGTTCTTC. Translating gives CSVRDRRGQGDEQFF.

The sample holds many counts of this clonotype. The V call is TRBV7-6, the J call TRBJ1-4, with D perhaps TRBD1 (6 bases). This CDR3 contains 14 residues. V was cut by 4 bases and J by 8 bases, with 14 bases left in between. Germline assignment: CDR1 SGHVS and CDR2 FNYEAQ. This chain's CDR3 is CASSSQGDGEKLFF. CDR3 nucleotides: TGTGCCAGCAGCTCACAGGGAGATGGGGAAAAACTGTTTTTT.

The V gene is TRBV5-4, the J gene TRBJ2-3; D may be TRBD1 or TRBD2 (6 bases each). Germline assignment: CDR1 SGHNT and CDR2 YYREEE (reference sequence). This CDR3 region has 16 residues. V shed 2 bases and J shed 5 bases, with 18 bases lying between them. In DNA, the CDR3 is TGTGCCAGCAGCTTATTGGGACTGAGGGGGGAAGATACGCAGTATTTT. Translation gives CASSLLGLRGEDTQYF.

This clonotype was counted at least ten times. The chain couples TRBV30 to TRBJ1-1, with D hard to call. Germline V gene lookup returns CDR1 GTSNPN and CDR2 SVGIG (reference sequence). The CDR3 length is 13 residues. The ends were cut back, 3 bases at V and 1 base at J, with 9 bases in the middle. CDR3 sequence (DNA): TGTGCCTGGAGGAGTAGGTCGAACACTGAAGCTTTCTTT. It codes for CAWRSRSNTEAFF.

This clonotype was recorded at least ten times. The chain couples TRBV3-1 to TRBJ2-5; 7 bases align to TRBD2. The germline gives CDR1 LGHDT, CDR2 YNNKEL (reference sequence). Trimming took 8 bases from V and 1 from J; bases not matched to a gene: 4. This CDR3 is 13 amino acids long. CDR3 DNA sequence: TGTGCCAGCGGCGGGGGAATCCAAGAGACCCAGTACTTC. This translates into CASGGGIQETQYF.

At least ten counts were recorded for this clonotype. This rearrangement joins TRBV13 to TRBJ2-5, with D perhaps TRBD2 (6 bases). Germline values: CDR1 PRHDT, CDR2 FYEKMQ (reference sequence). Between the trimmed V and J ends, which lost 11 bases and 0 bases, there was a span of 13 bases. The CDR3 is 13 amino acids. The CDR3 bases are TGTGCCTCAAGTAGCGGCAACCAAGAGACCCAGTACTTC. This codes for CASSSGNQETQYF.

This clonotype showed up many times. V is TRBV30 and J is TRBJ1-1; 8 positions match TRBD1. Losses at the gene ends were 0 bases for V and 6 bases for J; bases not matched to a gene: 15. The CDR3 is made up of 17 amino acids. The V gene's germline CDR1 is GTSNPN and CDR2 SVGIG (reference sequence). CDR3 bases: TGTGCCTGGAGTGTAGTAGACAGGGGCGTGGGAAGGGCTGAAGCTTTCTTT. Its translation: CAWSVVDRGVGRAEAFF.

The chain uses TRBV29-1 and TRBJ2-7; 8 bases align to TRBD1. The J segment lost 4 bases and the V segment lost 3 bases, leaving 5 bases of the junction unmatched. The germline V gene has CDR1 SQVTM and CDR2 ANQGSEA. The CDR3 loop spans 13 amino acids. CDR3 residues: CSVEAGTGYEQYF. In DNA form, the CDR3 reads TGCAGCGTTGAGGCCGGGACAGGATACGAGCAGTACTTC.

This clonotype has ten or more counts. This chain uses TRBV13 with TRBJ2-3; 7 positions match TRBD1. CDR3 length: 16 residues. J lost 4 bases, V lost 5 bases, and 12 bases had no gene match. Germline assignment: CDR1 PRHDT and CDR2 FYEKMQ (reference sequence). The CDR3 is CASSPHPTGIADTQYF. CDR3 sequence (DNA): TGTGCCAGCAGCCCCCACCCGACAGGGATCGCAGATACGCAGTATTTT. Complete variable domain (other parts from reference TRBV13 and TRBJ2-3): AAGVIQSPRHLIKEKRETATLKCYPIPRHDTVYWYQQGPGQDPQFLISFYEKMQSDKGSIPDRFSAQQFSDYHSELNMSSLELGDSALYFCASSPHPTGIADTQYFGPGTRLTVL.

This chain connects TRBV6-1 to TRBJ2-7; D is unresolved. CDR1 MNHNS and CDR2 SASEGT come from the germline V gene. V gave up 2 bases and J gave up 3 bases, with 8 bases separating them. CDR3 length equals 13 residues. The CDR3 loop reads CASSEQGNYEQYF. CDR3 nucleotide sequence: TGTGCCAGCAGTGAACAAGGTAACTACGAGCAGTACTTC.

In this sample, this clonotype turned up many times. Written as DNA, the CDR3 is TGTGCCAGTAGTTACGGGGACAGATCAACCTATGGCTACACCTTC. It is translated as CASSYGDRSTYGYTF. The chain has TRBV19 and TRBJ1-2, with 7 bases aligning to TRBD1. The CDR3 extends over 15 amino acids. The trim removed 5 bases at V and 4 bases at J, leaving 10 bases unmatched. The germline V gene encodes CDR1 LNHDA and CDR2 SQIVND (reference sequence).

Ten or more counts support this clonotype. V and J are TRBV13 and TRBJ1-5; D is possibly TRBD1 (5 bases). Deletions cut 5 bases from V and 0 bases from J, with 11 bases between. CDR3 length: 15 amino acids. The germline V gene has CDR1 PRHDT and CDR2 FYEKMQ (reference sequence). The CDR3 coding sequence is TGTGCCAGCAGCAAACGACAGCATAGCAATCAGCCCCAGCATTTT. Protein: CASSKRQHSNQPQHF.

V is TRBV6-2 or TRBV6-3 and J is TRBJ1-2, with TRBD1 matching over 10 bases. J gave up 3 bases and V 7 bases, and 14 bases lay outside the gene matches. Germline-derived CDR1 and CDR2 are MNHEY and SVGEGT. The CDR3 is 17 residues long. DNA for the CDR3: TGTGCCAGCACTCGGACAGGGGGAGCTAGTGGCTACTATGGCTACACCTTC. Translated, it gives CASTRTGGASGYYGYTF.

This clonotype was counted at least ten times. V gene TRBV20-1 combines with J gene TRBJ2-5; no definite D call. The CDR3 length is 14 residues. Germline V gene sequence: CDR1 DFQATT, CDR2 SNEGSKA (reference sequence). The V and J ends lost 6 bases and 4 bases respectively, with 18 bases between them. Written as DNA, the CDR3 is TGCAGTGCCGCTGACAAGGCCGGAGTAGAGACCCAGTACTTC. This gives the protein CSAADKAGVETQYF.